One and the same sample provided the 21 T cell receptor beta chains below, sequenced in a study of cytomegalovirus exposure and HLA in healthy donors. Both 60 Vbeta primers and 13 Jbeta primers went into the PCR. The data were produced by immunoSEQ multiplex PCR, yet TCRdb's version contains in-frame clones alone and is incomplete. The sample carries about 120,000 clones, roughly three fifths recorded once. The sample taken for sequencing was PBMCs. These receptors were collected from a woman between 35 and 50 years old in good health and CMV-seropositive.

DNA of the CDR3: TGCGCCAGCAGCTTGGCCGCGGGATCTAGCTCCTACGAGCAGTACTTC. Translating gives CASSLAAGSSSYEQYF. V gene TRBV5-1 combines with J gene TRBJ2-7, with a tentative D call TRBD2 (6 bases). With 0 bases removed from V and 0 bases from J, the gap between germline ends came to 13 bases. CDR1 and CDR2 (germline): SGHRS, YFSETQ. The CDR3 loop spans 16 amino acids.

Of note for this clone: Germline and junction disagree at one end, which may indicate a read error. The chain carries TRBV7-9 and TRBJ2-1; 11 nucleotides match TRBD2. Germline V gene sequence: CDR1 SEHNR, CDR2 FQNEAQ (reference sequence). The CDR3 contains 16 residues. The CDR3 protein is CSSSPSLAGGRDEQFF. CDR3 in DNA: TGTTCCAGCAGTCCTTCTTTAGCGGGAGGGAGGGATGAGCAGTTCTTC.

The genes are TRBV9 and TRBJ1-4, with 7 bases matching TRBD1. The germline V gene has CDR1 SGDLS and CDR2 YYNGEE. With V trimmed by 4 bases and J by 8 bases, 11 bases remained unmatched. This CDR3 spans 15 amino acids. The CDR3 sequence is CASSPGGMRGEKLFF. Written as DNA, the CDR3 is TGTGCCAGCAGCCCAGGGGGGATGAGGGGGGAAAAACTGTTTTTT.

This chain uses TRBV30 with TRBJ2-5; tentative D call: TRBD2 (6 bases). The J call may be wrong; the DNA end is better matched by TRBJ2-7. The germline V gene encodes CDR1 GTSNPN and CDR2 SVGIG (reference sequence). The length of the CDR3 is 14 residues. In DNA, the CDR3 is TGTGCCTGGGGTACGGCTAGCGAGACTTCCGAGCAGTACTTC. Its protein is CAWGTASETSEQYF.

The sample holds one count of this clone. CDR3 nucleotides: TGTGCCAGCAGCTTACCGAGCATAACCGGGGAGCTGTTTTTT. Translation: CASSLPSITGELFF. This chain uses TRBV7-2 with TRBJ2-2; the D is unclear. The CDR3 runs to 14 residues. The V end was cut by 2 bases, the J end by 5 bases, with 9 bases between. Looked up from germline, CDR1 is SGHTA and CDR2 is FQGNSA.

The chain is built from TRBV5-1 and TRBJ1-3, with D uncertain. Trimming shortened V by 5 bases and J by 2 bases, and 11 bases separated the two germline ends. The CDR3 loop spans 14 amino acids. CDR1 and CDR2 (germline): SGHRS, YFSETQ. CDR3 bases: TGCGCCAGCAGTGTCGGTTTCACTGGAAACACCATATATTTT. It is translated as CASSVGFTGNTIYF.

This clone has more than one count but fewer than ten. V gene TRBV15 combines with J gene TRBJ1-6; maybe TRBD1 (5 bases). CDR1 is LNHNV, CDR2 YYDKDF, per germline (reference sequence). V gave up 0 bases and J gave up 6 bases, with 9 bases separating them. CDR3 size: 15 residues. The CDR3 sequence is CATSRDSRGNSPLHF. CDR3 nucleotide sequence: TGTGCCACCAGCAGAGATTCAAGGGGTAATTCACCCCTCCACTTT. Filled out from reference TRBV15 and TRBJ1-6, the complete variable domain reads DAMVIQNPRYQVTQFGKPVTLSCSQTLNHNVMYWYQQKSSQAPKLLFHYYDKDFNNEADTPDNFQSRRPNTSFCFLDIRSPGLGDTAMYLCATSRDSRGNSPLHFGNGTRLTVT.

This chain uses TRBV7-2 with TRBJ1-1; possibly TRBD1 for D (6 bases). Germline CDR1 SGHTA, CDR2 FQGNSA. This CDR3 contains 14 residues. V lost 5 bases and J lost 9, with 19 bases in between. The CDR3 sequence is CASSLSGAGAKAFF. CDR3 nucleotide sequence: TGTGCCAGCAGCCTCTCGGGGGCGGGGGCCAAAGCTTTCTTT. Filled out from reference TRBV7-2 and TRBJ1-1, the complete variable domain reads GAGVSQSPSNKVTEKGKDVELRCDPISGHTALYWYRQSLGQGLEFLIYFQGNSAPDKSGLPSDRFSAERTGGSVSTLTIQRTQQEDSAVYLCASSLSGAGAKAFFGQGTRLTVV.

The chain recombines TRBV28 with TRBJ1-1, with D hard to call. Trimming cost V 3 bases and J 10 bases, with 12 bases left between them. From germline, CDR1 is MDHEN and CDR2 SYDVKM. CDR3 length: 12 residues. The DNA of the CDR3 is TGTGCCAGCAGTTTTTACTCGGGATCAGCTTTCTTT. As protein: CASSFYSGSAFF.

The gene calls are TRBV14 and TRBJ1-2; no reliable D call. Trimming pared 1 base from V and 0 bases from J, leaving 9 bases between. The CDR3 has 15 residues. The V gene's germline CDR1 is SGHDN and CDR2 FVKESK. Here the CDR3 reads CASSQGAFANYGYTF. CDR3 DNA sequence: TGTGCCAGCAGCCAAGGAGCTTTTGCTAACTATGGCTACACCTTC.

This chain uses TRBV19 with TRBJ2-4; the D gene is possibly TRBD1 (5 bases). This CDR3 is 15 amino acids long. With 3 bases removed from V and 3 bases from J, the gap between germline ends came to 12 bases. From germline, CDR1 is LNHDA and CDR2 SQIVND (reference sequence). DNA of the CDR3: TGTGCCAGTAGTATCACCCAGGGTGGCAAAAACATTCAGTACTTC. It encodes CASSITQGGKNIQYF.

This chain links TRBV7-2 with TRBJ2-3; maybe TRBD2 (6 bases). Trimming removed 5 bases from V and 4 bases from J, with 25 bases in between. CDR1 SGHTA and CDR2 FQGNSA come from the germline V gene. This CDR3 spans 18 amino acids. The CDR3 sequence: CASSIQRRLVGDPDTQYF. CDR3 sequence (DNA): TGTGCCAGCAGCATACAACGGCGACTAGTTGGGGACCCAGATACGCAGTATTTT.

As to this clone: A read error may produce the germline difference seen at one junction end. The genes are TRBV6-5 and TRBJ2-1, with 7 bases lining up with TRBD2. Germline CDR1 reads MNHEY; CDR2 reads SVGAGI. The CDR3 extends over 15 amino acids. CDR3 sequence reads: CASSFTTSFYNEQLF. CDR3 DNA: TGTGCCAGCAGTTTCACGACTAGCTTCTACAATGAGCAGCTCTTC.

The rearrangement joins TRBV4-3 to TRBJ1-1; D gene ambiguous. Germline values: CDR1 LGHNA, CDR2 YSLEER. V lost 2 bases and J 1 base, leaving 8 bases between the germline ends. The CDR3 covers 14 residues. The CDR3 sequence is CASSQFQENTEAFF. In nucleotides, the CDR3 is TGCGCCAGCAGCCAATTTCAGGAGAACACTGAAGCTTTCTTT.

The rearrangement uses TRBV19 and TRBJ2-7; 7 bases are a match to TRBD2. With V trimmed by 7 bases and J by 2 bases, 8 bases remained unmatched. The CDR3 has 14 amino acids. Germline values: CDR1 LNHDA, CDR2 SQIVND (reference sequence). The CDR3 here is CASTPGLGPYEQYF. The CDR3 nucleotides are TGTGCCAGTACCCCAGGACTAGGCCCCTACGAGCAGTACTTC. Full variable domain (rest looked up from reference TRBV19 and TRBJ2-7): DGGITQSPKYLFRKEGQNVTLSCEQNLNHDAMYWYRQDPGQGLRLIYYSQIVNDFQKGDIAEGYSVSREKKESFPLTVTSAQKNPTAFYLCASTPGLGPYEQYFGPGTRLTVT.

The V and J genes are TRBV6-5 and TRBJ2-4; TRBD1 matches 7 bases. Germline CDR1 and CDR2: MNHEY and SVGAGI. The CDR3 has 15 amino acids. J gave up 6 bases and V 0 bases, and 5 bases lay outside the gene matches. The CDR3 protein is CASSYSMGQRNIQYF. The DNA for the CDR3 is TGTGCCAGCAGTTACTCGATGGGACAGAGAAACATTCAGTACTTC.

The gene calls are TRBV18 and TRBJ2-7; 9 nucleotides agree with TRBD2. The V gene end was trimmed by 5 bases and the J gene end by 4 bases; junction bases not matched to a gene: 12. The CDR3 extends over 16 amino acids. CDR1 KGHSH and CDR2 LQKENI come from the germline V gene. Written as DNA, the CDR3 is TGTGCCAGCTCATCGCCTAGCGGGACGCAGACATACGAGCAGTACTTC. Protein sequence: CASSSPSGTQTYEQYF.

This chain connects TRBV11-2 to TRBJ2-1; a weak D match, TRBD2 (6 bases). Germline V lookup: CDR1 SGHAT, CDR2 FQNNGV. CDR3 size: 14 residues. V dropped 5 bases and J dropped 13 bases, with 21 bases sitting between them. Written as DNA, the CDR3 is TGTGCCAGCAGCACATACGGAGTCGAGGGAGGACAGTTCTTC. Its protein product is CASSTYGVEGGQFF.

The chain recombines TRBV6-6 with TRBJ2-3, with a tentative D call TRBD1 (6 bases). From germline, CDR1 is MNHNY and CDR2 SVGAGI (reference sequence). The V end was cut by 2 bases, the J end by 2 bases, with 11 bases between. The CDR3 contains 15 residues. Written as DNA, the CDR3 is TGTGCCAGCAGTTACCCAGGGGTCGCCACAGATACGCAGTATTTT. Protein product: CASSYPGVATDTQYF.

The chain carries TRBV28 and TRBJ2-3; a weak D match, TRBD2 (6 bases). The V gene lost 5 bases and the J gene lost 4 bases, with 13 bases spanning the gap. The CDR3 loop spans 14 amino acids. Germline CDR1 reads MDHEN; CDR2 reads SYDVKM. CDR3 coding DNA: TGTGCCAGCAGTGTCGGGGGAGTGGCAGATACGCAGTATTTT. Translating gives CASSVGGVADTQYF. The entire variable domain, with the rest obtained from reference TRBV28 and TRBJ2-3, is as follows: DVKVTQSSRYLVKRTGEKVFLECVQDMDHENMFWYRQDPGLGLRLIYFSYDVKMKEKGDIPEGYSVSREKKERFSLILESASTNQTSMYLCASSVGGVADTQYFGPGTRLTVL.

The genes are TRBV6-5 and TRBJ1-3; D ambiguous. Trimming stripped 0 bases from V and 3 bases from J, with 12 bases between. There are 16 residues in the CDR3. Germline CDR1 and CDR2: MNHEY and SVGAGI. The CDR3 DNA sequence: TGTGCCAGCAGTTACTCGAATAGGGAGGGTGGAAACACCATATATTTT. Protein sequence: CASSYSNREGGNTIYF.